The rows below give T cell receptor beta chains drawn from one sample of a study of human T cells and chemical hapten exposure. TCRdb processed the RACE reads anew with MiXCR; each CDR3 protein has one entry. The data hold some 200,000 distinct CDR3 sequences, with just under 30% observed a single time. Sequences were derived from whole blood, sampled in connection with sensitization to the hapten diphenylcyclopropenone (DPC). These receptors all stem from a woman aged 30 to 39 with alopecia areata. Some clones in this sample may be carry-over from other donors' samples. CDR3s include the opening cysteine and the closing phenylalanine or tryptophan. A D gene is named only where the DNA matches it firmly. The listing skips clone size in some rows; elsewhere it reads once, few, many or a size class.

clone_size d_call j_call v_call cdr3_aa cdr3_nt
NA TRBD1 TRBJ2-6 TRBV29-1 CSVEEGQGRVLTF TGCAGCGTTGAAGAGGGACAGGGGCGAGTCCTGACTTTC
NA TRBD2 TRBJ2-5 TRBV6-5 CASSKGRAGGTLRYQETQYF TGTGCCAGCAGTAAGGGTAGAGCGGGAGGAACCCTCAGGTACCAAGAGACCCAGTACTTC
NA TRBD2 TRBJ2-1 TRBV12-3/TRBV12-4 CASSTGLGDNEQFF TGTGCCAGCAGTACGGGACTAGGGGACAATGAGCAGTTCTTC
few TRBD1 TRBJ1-1 TRBV29-1 CSAPTSGTVAFF TGCAGCGCCCCGACCTCCGGGACAGTGGCTTTCTTT
NA NA TRBJ2-3 TRBV29-1 CSVPSATDTQYF TGCAGCGTCCCTTCTGCCACAGATACGCAGTATTTT
NA NA TRBJ2-3 TRBV7-7 CASSPGDLTDTQYF TGTGCCAGCAGCCCAGGAGACCTCACAGATACGCAGTATTTT
NA NA TRBJ2-1 TRBV6-2/TRBV6-3 CASSYYVGANEQFF TGTGCCAGCAGTTACTATGTCGGGGCGAATGAGCAGTTCTTC
NA NA TRBJ2-3 TRBV6-2/TRBV6-3 CASSYGVPSTDTQYF TGTGCCAGCAGTTATGGTGTACCAAGCACAGATACGCAGTATTTT
few TRBD2 TRBJ2-7 TRBV30 CAWSVRGLAGSTPRYF TGTGCCTGGAGTGTACGGGGGCTAGCGGGGTCCACTCCCCGGTACTTC
NA TRBD2 TRBJ2-1 TRBV4-1 CASSPSGSSYNEQFF TGCGCCAGCAGCCCTAGCGGGAGCTCCTACAATGAGCAGTTCTTC
few TRBD1 TRBJ2-1 TRBV2 CASTRGQVSYNEQFF TGTGCCAGCACCCGCGGACAGGTCTCCTACAATGAGCAGTTCTTC
many TRBD1 TRBJ1-3 TRBV29-1 CSVEDRGLSGNTIYF TGCAGCGTTGAAGACAGGGGGTTGTCTGGAAACACCATATATTTT
few TRBD1 TRBJ2-5 TRBV10-3 CAISRTGGMETQYF TGTGCCATCAGCCGGACAGGGGGAATGGAGACCCAGTACTTC
NA TRBD1 TRBJ2-7 TRBV11-3 CASSRTGVTYEQYF TGTGCCAGCTCCAGGACAGGGGTCACTTACGAGCAGTACTTC
NA NA TRBJ1-5 TRBV10-3 CAIGKGGNQPQHF TGTGCCATCGGAAAAGGGGGAAATCAGCCCCAGCATTTT
NA NA TRBJ1-1 TRBV6-2/TRBV6-3 CASTQTPPTEAFF TGTGCCAGCACCCAGACACCTCCGACTGAAGCTTTCTTT
NA TRBD1 TRBJ1-1 TRBV5-1 CASSPYRGRETEAFF TGCGCCAGCAGCCCCTACAGGGGGCGAGAGACTGAAGCTTTCTTT
few NA TRBJ1-5 TRBV9 CASSIGAGEGNQPQHF TGTGCCAGCAGCATAGGGGCAGGGGAAGGCAATCAGCCCCAGCATTTT
NA NA TRBJ2-7 TRBV29-1 CSVVSYEQYF TGCAGCGTTGTATCCTACGAGCAGTACTTC
few TRBD1 TRBJ2-5 TRBV7-2 CASSLGDRDFETQYF TGTGCCAGCAGCTTAGGGGACAGGGACTTCGAGACCCAGTACTTC
few TRBD1 TRBJ1-4 TRBV27 CASSPDRKLWVDEKLFF TGTGCCAGCAGCCCGGACAGGAAGCTTTGGGTCGATGAAAAACTGTTTTTT
NA TRBD1 TRBJ1-2 TRBV29-1 CSVEETTEGAGGYTF TGCAGCGTTGAAGAGACAACTGAGGGGGCAGGTGGCTACACCTTC
NA NA TRBJ2-4 TRBV6-1 CASSESGEGGANIQYF TGTGCCAGCAGTGAAAGTGGGGAGGGGGGCGCAAACATTCAGTACTTC
NA NA TRBJ2-2 TRBV2 CASRPAANTGELFF TGTGCCAGCAGGCCAGCTGCGAACACCGGGGAGCTGTTTTTT
few NA TRBJ2-1 TRBV7-2 CASSLALAIYNEQFF TGTGCCAGCAGCTTAGCGCTGGCAATATACAATGAGCAGTTCTTC
NA TRBD2 TRBJ2-3 TRBV2 CASSSRLAGAYLYTQYF TGTGCCAGCAGTTCCCGACTAGCGGGGGCCTACCTTTATACGCAGTATTTT
NA NA TRBJ2-7 TRBV21-1 CASSTSLGF TGTGCCAGCAGCACTTCCCTCGGGTTC
NA NA TRBJ1-1 TRBV6-5 CASSYSGTGGTEAFF TGTGCCAGCAGTTACTCAGGGACGGGTGGGACTGAAGCTTTCTTT
few NA TRBJ2-1 TRBV20-1 CSAATRGYYNEQFF TGCAGTGCGGCCACAAGGGGGTACTACAATGAGCAGTTCTTC
NA TRBD2 TRBJ2-7 TRBV12-3/TRBV12-4 CASSPSGRVHEQYF TGTGCCAGCAGTCCAAGCGGGAGGGTACACGAGCAGTACTTC
NA TRBD1 TRBJ2-2 TRBV7-2 CASSLARGTAGELFF TGTGCCAGCAGCTTAGCCAGGGGGACGGCCGGGGAGCTGTTTTTT
few NA TRBJ2-2 TRBV5-1 CASSFTIGELFF TGCGCCAGCAGCTTCACCATAGGGGAGCTGTTTTTT
few NA TRBJ2-5 TRBV29-1 CSVVSALGETQYF TGCAGCGTTGTATCGGCGCTGGGAGAGACCCAGTACTTC
few NA TRBJ2-7 TRBV12-3/TRBV12-4 CASSLDTGTRFYEQYF TGTGCCAGCAGTTTGGACACCGGGACACGTTTCTACGAGCAGTACTTC
NA NA TRBJ2-1 TRBV3-1 CASSQYFPPNEQFF TGTGCCAGCAGCCAATATTTCCCCCCGAATGAGCAGTTCTTC
many NA TRBJ2-3 TRBV25-1 CASSQYDTQYF TGTGCCAGCAGTCAATATGATACGCAGTATTTT
few TRBD1 TRBJ1-2 TRBV20-1 CSARDSRAPGQGAYGYTF TGCAGTGCTAGAGATTCGAGGGCACCGGGACAGGGGGCGTATGGCTACACCTTC